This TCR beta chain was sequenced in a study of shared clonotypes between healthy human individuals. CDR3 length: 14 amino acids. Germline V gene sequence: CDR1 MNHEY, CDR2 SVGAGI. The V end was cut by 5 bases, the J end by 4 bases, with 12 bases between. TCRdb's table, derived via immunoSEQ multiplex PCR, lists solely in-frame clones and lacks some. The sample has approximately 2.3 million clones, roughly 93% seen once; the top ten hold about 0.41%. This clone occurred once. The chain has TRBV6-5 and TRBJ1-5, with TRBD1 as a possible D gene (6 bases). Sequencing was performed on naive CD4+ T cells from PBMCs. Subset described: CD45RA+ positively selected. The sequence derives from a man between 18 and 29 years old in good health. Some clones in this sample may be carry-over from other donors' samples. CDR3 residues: CASSAGRGNQPQHF. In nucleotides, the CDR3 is TGTGCCAGCAGTGCCGGGAGGGGGAATCAGCCCCAGCATTTT.